The 24 T cell receptor beta chains below all came from one sample that was sequenced in a study of persistence of HIV-infected CD4 T cells. The immunoSEQ assay was version 4, run in survey mode. Only in-frame clones appear in the TCRdb table, and some are missing; sequencing was by immunoSEQ multiplex PCR. The profile shows over 60,000 clones, less than 85% of them singletons. No antigen has been assigned to these receptors. The stimulus was an HIV-1 Gag 15-mer peptide pool, 1 ug/peptide/mL. CD40L/CD69 double-negative CD45RO-high memory CD4+ T cells were collected. Sequences were derived from CD4+ T cells sorted from PBMCs after approximately 19-hour stimulation, sampled from a patient who received antiretroviral therapy. These receptors originate from an adult man with HIV who was CMV-seropositive.

This sequence joins TRBV19 and TRBJ2-3; possible D gene TRBD1, 5 bases. The CDR3 runs 15 residues. From germline, CDR1 is LNHDA and CDR2 SQIVND (reference sequence). V lost 3 bases and J 3 bases, leaving 13 bases between the germline ends. This CDR3 is CASSMSQGLTDTQYF. The CDR3 DNA reads TGTGCCAGTAGTATGTCCCAGGGTTTGACAGATACGCAGTATTTT.

The V call is TRBV4-1, the J call TRBJ2-2, with 13 positions matching TRBD2. The CDR3 is made up of 16 amino acids. Germline CDR1 and CDR2: MGHRA and YSYEKL. J was trimmed by 9 bases and V by 1 base; bases with no gene match: 5. Written as DNA, the CDR3 is TGCGCCAGCAGCCAAGCCGGACTAGCGGGGGACAGGGAGCTGTTTTTT. Translating it yields CASSQAGLAGDRELFF.

The rearrangement uses TRBV29-1 and TRBJ1-4; no clear D. V dropped 1 base and J dropped 8 bases, with 5 bases sitting between them. Germline CDR1 and CDR2: SQVTM and ANQGSEA. This CDR3 contains 11 residues. CDR3 in amino acids: CSVEVSEKLFF. CDR3 in DNA: TGCAGCGTTGAAGTAAGCGAAAAACTGTTTTTT.

The chain couples TRBV9 to TRBJ1-1; D call uncertain. This CDR3 is 14 amino acids long. The germline V gene encodes CDR1 SGDLS and CDR2 YYNGEE. Deletions cut 7 bases from V and 10 bases from J, with 23 bases between. The CDR3 is CASDVEGNPHRAFF. CDR3 coding DNA: TGTGCCAGCGATGTAGAGGGAAACCCCCACAGAGCTTTCTTT.

V usage is TRBV5-1 and J usage is TRBJ1-1, with TRBD1 matching 10 bases. The trim removed 6 bases at V and 11 bases at J, leaving 13 bases unmatched. The CDR3 spans 14 residues. Germline V gives CDR1 SGHRS, CDR2 YFSETQ. The CDR3 DNA sequence: TGCGCCAGCACCTTCTCCCCGGGACAGGGGCAGGCTTTCTTT. Translated, it gives CASTFSPGQGQAFF.

This clone occurred once. The CDR3 protein is CASSLPTGAGGYTF. The CDR3 DNA is TGTGCCAGCAGCCTCCCGACAGGGGCAGGTGGCTACACCTTC. The J gene is TRBJ1-2, the V gene TRBV5-6; 8 bases agree with TRBD1. CDR3 length equals 14 residues. The ends lost 4 bases at V and 7 bases at J; junction bases unmatched: 9. Germline CDR1 is SGHDT and CDR2 is YYEEEE.

This chain uses TRBV18 with TRBJ2-2; D gene uncertain. The germline CDR1 and CDR2 sequences are KGHSH and LQKENI. This CDR3 is 14 amino acids long. V was clipped by 6 bases and J by 0 bases, with 8 bases between them. The CDR3 nucleotides read TGTGCCAGCTCCCTGACACCGAACACCGGGGAGCTGTTTTTT. It encodes CASSLTPNTGELFF.

The chain is built from TRBV19 and TRBJ2-2, with D possibly matching TRBD1 (5 bases). Deletions cut 3 bases from V and 6 bases from J, with 14 bases between. Germline V gives CDR1 LNHDA, CDR2 SQIVND (reference sequence). The CDR3 length is 15 residues. The CDR3 DNA reads TGTGCCAGTAGTATCAGGGATAACACGGCCGGGGAGCTGTTTTTT. Encoded protein: CASSIRDNTAGELFF.

The chain has TRBV20-1 and TRBJ1-2; the D is unclear. Germline loops: CDR1 DFQATT, CDR2 SNEGSKA (reference sequence). V lost 5 bases to trimming and J lost 7 bases, with 11 bases between them. The CDR3 runs to 11 residues. The CDR3 coding sequence is TGCAGTGCTGTGAGGGATGGTGGCTACACCTTC. Translating it yields CSAVRDGGYTF.

The CDR3 protein is CSVVRGNQETQYF. In DNA form, the CDR3 reads TGCAGCGTTGTCAGGGGGAATCAAGAGACCCAGTACTTC. The chain carries TRBV29-1 and TRBJ2-5; 7 bases agree with TRBD1. Per the germline V gene, CDR1 is SQVTM and CDR2 is ANQGSEA. Unmatched junction bases numbered 4, after V lost 4 bases and J lost 2 bases. CDR3 length: 13 amino acids.

The chain combines TRBV7-2 with TRBJ1-5, with TRBD1 matching 7 bases. V was pared by 4 bases and J by 6 bases, with 9 bases of the junction left unmatched. In germline, CDR1 is SGHTA, CDR2 FQGNSA. CDR3 length: 15 amino acids. The CDR3 DNA follows: TGTGCCAGCAGCTCCTACTTTACAGGGGCTCAGCCCCAGCATTTT. This gives the protein CASSSYFTGAQPQHF.

This clone has a single count. V gene TRBV2 combines with J gene TRBJ2-3; the D gene is possibly TRBD2 (6 bases). Trimming stripped 1 base from V and 0 bases from J, with 8 bases between. CDR1 and CDR2 from the germline V gene are SNHLY and FYNNEI. This CDR3 contains 15 residues. DNA of the CDR3: TGTGCCAGCAGTGAAGTAGCGGTTAGCACAGATACGCAGTATTTT. Translation: CASSEVAVSTDTQYF.

The genes are TRBV28 and TRBJ1-1; the D is unclear. V lost 5 bases and J 7 bases, leaving 14 bases between the germline ends. The CDR3 consists of 13 residues. CDR1 is MDHEN, CDR2 SYDVKM, per germline. This chain's CDR3 is CASSIRQPREAFF. CDR3 nucleotide sequence: TGTGCCAGCAGTATAAGGCAGCCCCGTGAAGCTTTCTTT. The full variable domain, rest sourced from reference TRBV28 and TRBJ1-1, is DVKVTQSSRYLVKRTGEKVFLECVQDMDHENMFWYRQDPGLGLRLIYFSYDVKMKEKGDIPEGYSVSREKKERFSLILESASTNQTSMYLCASSIRQPREAFFGQGTRLTVV.

This chain joins TRBV12-3 or TRBV12-4 and TRBJ1-1; possible D gene TRBD1, 6 bases. Trimming pared 5 bases from V and 7 bases from J, leaving 11 bases between. The CDR3 totals 12 residues. Written as DNA, the CDR3 is TGTGCCAGCAGTAACAGGGAGGGTGAAGCTTTCTTT. Translating it yields CASSNREGEAFF.

This clone was counted only a few times. V and J are TRBV2 and TRBJ1-5; D is possibly TRBD1 (5 bases). In germline, CDR1 is SNHLY, CDR2 FYNNEI. V lost 3 bases and J 7 bases, leaving 10 bases between the germline ends. The CDR3 has 13 amino acids. The chain's CDR3 is CASSDRGGQPQHF. DNA of the CDR3: TGTGCCAGCAGTGATCGGGGGGGACAGCCCCAGCATTTT.

This clone was counted between two and nine times. The V and J genes are TRBV2 and TRBJ1-1; the D is unclear. This CDR3 spans 14 amino acids. The V and J ends lost 8 bases and 1 base respectively, with 14 bases between them. The germline V gene has CDR1 SNHLY and CDR2 FYNNEI. The CDR3 is CASSAAPTNTEAFF. The CDR3 DNA follows: TGTGCCAGCTCTGCAGCCCCGACGAACACTGAAGCTTTCTTT.

CDR3 nucleotides: TGCGCCAGCAGCCCGGGGGCAGGGAACCACGAGCAGTACTTC. The encoded protein is CASSPGAGNHEQYF. The chain combines TRBV5-1 with TRBJ2-7; D may correspond to TRBD1 or TRBD2 (6 bases each). CDR3 length: 14 amino acids. V lost 4 bases to trimming and J lost 5 bases, with 16 bases between them. Germline CDR1 and CDR2: SGHRS and YFSETQ.

This rearrangement joins TRBV5-1 to TRBJ2-2, with TRBD2 matching 8 bases. The CDR3 loop spans 17 amino acids. CDR1 is SGHRS and CDR2 is YFSETQ in the germline V gene. The junction had 10 bases not matched to a gene; V was cut back by 0 bases and J by 6 bases. In nucleotides, the CDR3 is TGCGCCAGCAGCTTGGAATACGGCGGGGGGCCCCCCGGGGAGCTGTTTTTT. Translating gives CASSLEYGGGPPGELFF. The full variable domain, with the rest looked up from reference TRBV5-1 and TRBJ2-2, is KAGVTQTPRYLIKTRGQQVTLSCSPISGHRSVSWYQQTPGQGLQFLFEYFSETQRNKGNFPGRFSGRQFSNSRSEMNVSTLELGDSALYLCASSLEYGGGPPGELFFGEGSRLTVL.

This chain links TRBV5-4 with TRBJ2-1; D uncertain. There are 14 residues in the CDR3. Trimming took 1 base from V and 3 from J, leaving 8 bases between them. CDR1 is SGHNT, CDR2 YYREEE, per germline (reference sequence). The CDR3 is CASSLSADYNEQFF. CDR3 nucleotide sequence: TGTGCCAGCAGCTTGTCCGCGGACTACAATGAGCAGTTCTTC.

The J gene is TRBJ1-4, the V gene TRBV5-4; 8 nucleotides line up with TRBD1. After removal of 1 base from V and 8 bases from J, the junction contained 19 bases not matched to a gene. The CDR3 extends over 19 amino acids. Germline CDR1 SGHNT, CDR2 YYREEE (reference sequence). For the CDR3, the DNA is TGTGCCAGCAGCTTGTCACATCAATCGGACAGGGCCTTAGGGGAAAAACTGTTTTTT. It codes for CASSLSHQSDRALGEKLFF. The whole variable domain, remainder taken from reference TRBV5-4 and TRBJ1-4, is ETGVTQSPTHLIKTRGQQVTLRCSSQSGHNTVSWYQQALGQGPQFIFQYYREEENGRGNFPPRFSGLQFPNYSSELNVNALELDDSALYLCASSLSHQSDRALGEKLFFGSGTQLSVL.

The CDR3 nucleotides are TGTGCCAGCAGCTTAGCTACCGTGCAGTACTTC. It translates to CASSLATVQYF. The J gene is TRBJ2-7, the V gene TRBV7-9; no reliable D call. This CDR3 has 11 amino acids. Germline V gene sequence: CDR1 SEHNR, CDR2 FQNEAQ (reference sequence). V lost 0 bases and J 9 bases, leaving 6 bases between the germline ends.

The V call is TRBV23-1, the J call TRBJ1-3, with a possible D match to TRBD1 (5 bases). TRBV23-1 is annotated as an ORF whose role is uncertain. The CDR3 has 16 amino acids. Trimming removed 4 bases from V and 0 bases from J, with 13 bases in between. CDR3 nucleotide sequence: TGCGCCAGCAGTCCTCCGGGACGGATCTCTGGAAACACCATATATTTT. Protein: CASSPPGRISGNTIYF.

The chain is built from TRBV3-1 (or the pseudogene TRBV3-2) and TRBJ1-3; no firm D call. Germline V lookup: CDR1 LGHDT, CDR2 YNNKEL (reference sequence). Deletions cut 4 bases from V and 1 base from J, with 5 bases between. The CDR3 contains 13 residues. CDR3 amino acids: CASSRGSGNTIYF. The CDR3, as DNA: TGTGCCAGCAGCCGGGGTTCTGGAAACACCATATATTTT.

The genes are TRBV12-5 and TRBJ1-1, with no clear D. Trimming took 2 bases from V and 1 from J, leaving 11 bases between them. Germline-derived CDR1 and CDR2 are LGHNT and FRNRAP. The CDR3 is made up of 15 amino acids. In DNA form, the CDR3 reads TGTGCTAGTGGTTTGTACGTGACGGAGAACACTGAAGCTTTCTTT. Translating it yields CASGLYVTENTEAFF.